This T cell receptor (beta chain) was sequenced for a study of blood T cell repertoires in COVID-19. About the study: COVID-19 samples collected from the United States, Italy and Spain covered acute and convalescent phases. PBMCs, B-cell-depleted T cells, or T cells were the source of the cDNA or gDNA that made up the material.

In the authors' methods: Amplification from reference gene primers served as the basis for estimated nucleated cell counts. The method was immunoSEQ multiplex PCR; TCRdb's version includes in-frame clones alone and lacks a portion of them. The V and J calls and clone size come from that table; D and trimming were worked out from the DNA. The table has about 150,000 clones, roughly 84% seen once. In this sample, this clone turned up a few times. Germline loops: CDR1 MGHRA, CDR2 YSYEKL. The CDR3 contains 16 residues. J was trimmed by 2 bases and V by 2 bases; bases with no gene match: 6. The chain employs TRBV4-1 and TRBJ2-7; 10 bases are shared with TRBD2. The sample comprised peripheral blood. This receptor was identified in a woman between 50 and 59 years old in a cohort sampled during active or convalescent COVID-19. In DNA form, the CDR3 reads TGCGCCAGCAGCCAAACCCTAGCGGGGGACCCCTACGAGCAGTACTTC. Its translation: CASSQTLAGDPYEQYF.